The T cell receptor (beta chain) under discussion was sequenced for a study of post-analysis software for immune sequencing data. Study-level results: Compared against controls, patients with multiple sclerosis displayed significantly lower normalized Chao1 diversity. The study found TRBV5-6, TRBV5-1 and TRBV20-1 among a few TRBV segments more frequent in patients than controls.

Built from TCR beta cDNA, the libraries had unique molecular identifiers in them. TCRdb analysed the PCR reads with MiXCR anew, one entry per CDR3 protein. The sample shows roughly 410,000 distinct CDR3 sequences, less than 40% of them seen only once. A remark on this clonotype: The antigen remains unidentified.

The CDR3 loop spans 16 amino acids. With 4 bases clipped from V and 5 bases from J, the junction kept 7 bases outside the gene matches. CDR1 and CDR2 (germline): SGHAT, FQNNGV. This TCR was sampled from a girl between 10 and 17 years old with multiple sclerosis. Specimen: blood. The V call is TRBV11-2, the J call TRBJ2-1; 11 bases fit TRBD2. The CDR3 DNA sequence: TGTGCCAGCAGCTCCATAGCGGGGGGGCGGCACAATGAGCAGTTCTTC. Translating it yields CASSSIAGGRHNEQFF.